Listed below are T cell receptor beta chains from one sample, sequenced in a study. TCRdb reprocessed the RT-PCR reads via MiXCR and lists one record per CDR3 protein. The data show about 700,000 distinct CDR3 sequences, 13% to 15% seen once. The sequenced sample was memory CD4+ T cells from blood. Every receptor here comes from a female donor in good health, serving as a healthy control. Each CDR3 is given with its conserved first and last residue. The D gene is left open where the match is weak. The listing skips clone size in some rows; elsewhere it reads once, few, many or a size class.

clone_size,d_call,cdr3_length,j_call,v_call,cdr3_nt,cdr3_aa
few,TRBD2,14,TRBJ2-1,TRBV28,TGTGCCAGCAGTATTAGCGGGAGAGGCAATGAGCAGTTCTTC,CASSISGRGNEQFF
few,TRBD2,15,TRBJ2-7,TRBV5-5,TGTGCCAGCAGCGCCGGACTAGAGACGTATTACGAGCAGTACTTC,CASSAGLETYYEQYF
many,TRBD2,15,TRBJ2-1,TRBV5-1,TGCGCCAGCAGCGGGGGGGGACTATCCTACAATGAGCAGTTCTTC,CASSGGGLSYNEQFF
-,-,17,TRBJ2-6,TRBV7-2,TGTGCCAGCAGTTCTACCGGCGGACCGGTGGGGGCCAACGTCCTGACTTTC,CASSSTGGPVGANVLTF
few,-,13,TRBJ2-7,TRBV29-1,TGCAGCGTTGATATGGGACGGAGGAACGAGCAGTACTTC,CSVDMGRRNEQYF
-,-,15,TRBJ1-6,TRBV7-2,TGTGCCAGCAGCTTAGGAGTAATAATACTTTCACCCCTCCACTTT,CASSLGVIILSPLHF
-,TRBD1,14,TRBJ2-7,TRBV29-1,TGCAGCGTTGAAGATCTGGGAACAGGGGACGAGCAGTACTTC,CSVEDLGTGDEQYF
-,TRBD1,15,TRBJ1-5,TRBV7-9,TGTGCCAGCAGCCACGGACAGGGGGCAATACAGCCCCAGCATTTT,CASSHGQGAIQPQHF
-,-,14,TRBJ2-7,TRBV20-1,TGCAGTGCCACAGACGGGATACAATTTTACGAGCAGTACTTC,CSATDGIQFYEQYF
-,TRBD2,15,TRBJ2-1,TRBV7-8,TGTGCCAGCAGCCCGCGACTAGCGGGAGCCTTGGAGCAGTTCTTC,CASSPRLAGALEQFF
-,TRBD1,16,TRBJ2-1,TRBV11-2,TGTGCCAGCAGCCTCTTGGGGACAGGGCTGTACAATGAGCAGTTCTTC,CASSLLGTGLYNEQFF
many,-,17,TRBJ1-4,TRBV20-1,TGCAGTGCTAGACCCCCTCTCAGTGGGGTGTCTAATGAAAAACTGTTTTTT,CSARPPLSGVSNEKLFF
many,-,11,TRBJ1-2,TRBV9,TGTGCCAGCAGCGGAGGTAATGGCTACACCTTC,CASSGGNGYTF
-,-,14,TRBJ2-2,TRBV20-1,TGCAGTGCTAGAGATCTAGGAATGGACGGGGAGCTGTTTTTT,CSARDLGMDGELFF
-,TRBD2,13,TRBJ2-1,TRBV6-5,TGTGCCAGCAGTGGGAGCGCGGGGGATGAGCAGTTCTTC,CASSGSAGDEQFF
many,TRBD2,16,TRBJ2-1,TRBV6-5,TGTGCCAGCAAAGTTAGCGGGCAGAGCTCCTACAATGAGCAGTTCTTC,CASKVSGQSSYNEQFF
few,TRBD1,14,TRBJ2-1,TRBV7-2,TGTGCCAGCAGCCTCGAGCTCGACAGGGATGAGCAGTTCTTC,CASSLELDRDEQFF
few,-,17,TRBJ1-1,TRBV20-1,TGCAGTGCTAGAGAAAGTAAGGGGGGAGGGGTCATCCGTGAAGCTTTCTTT,CSARESKGGGVIREAFF
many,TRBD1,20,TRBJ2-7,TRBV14,TGTGCCAGCAGCCAAGGGGGACGGGACAGGACCGATATCAGCTCCTACGAGCAGTACTTC,CASSQGGRDRTDISSYEQYF
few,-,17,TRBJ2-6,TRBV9,TGTGCCAGCAGCGCCTTAGGACAGTCCTCTGGGGCCAACGTCCTGACTTTC,CASSALGQSSGANVLTF
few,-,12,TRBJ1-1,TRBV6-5,TGTGCCAGCAGTCAGAATCAGGGGCAAGCTTTCTTT,CASSQNQGQAFF
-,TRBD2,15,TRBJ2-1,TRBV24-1,TGTGCCACCAGTGGTTGGGCGGGAGTTAACAATAAGCAGTTCTTC,CATSGWAGVNNKQFF
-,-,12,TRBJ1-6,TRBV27,TGTGCCAGCAGTCCCGTAGGTTCACCCCTCCACTTT,CASSPVGSPLHF
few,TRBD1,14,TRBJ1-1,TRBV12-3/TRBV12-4,TGTGCCAGCAGGGAAGGACAGGGGTTCGCTGAAGCTTTCTTT,CASREGQGFAEAFF
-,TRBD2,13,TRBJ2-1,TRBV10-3,TGTGCCATCAGTTCCCCTAGCGGGAGCGTGCAGTTCTTC,CAISSPSGSVQFF
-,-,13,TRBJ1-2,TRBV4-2,TGTGCCAGCAGCCAAGATGAGAGCTATGGCTACACCTTC,CASSQDESYGYTF
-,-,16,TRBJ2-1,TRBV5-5,TGTGCCAGCAGCTTGGTCGCTAGTGCTTCCTACAATGAGCAGTTCTTC,CASSLVASASYNEQFF
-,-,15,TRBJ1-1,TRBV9,TGTGCCAGCAGCGCAGCTGGGCAGTCGAACACTGAAGCTTTCTTT,CASSAAGQSNTEAFF
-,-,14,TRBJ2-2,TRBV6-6,TGTGCCAGCAGACCCACAGGGAGTGACGGGGAGCTGTTTTTT,CASRPTGSDGELFF
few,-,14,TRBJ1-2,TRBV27,TGTGCCAGCCCCTATGGCGGCGGCGGAAGTGGCTACACCTTC,CASPYGGGGSGYTF
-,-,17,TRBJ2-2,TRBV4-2,TGTGCCAGCAGCCAAGCGTTGAGACAGACGAACACCGGGGAGCTGTTTTTT,CASSQALRQTNTGELFF
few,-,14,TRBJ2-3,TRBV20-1,TGCAGTGCCAATCAGAGGGTGCCCACAGATACGCAGTATTTT,CSANQRVPTDTQYF
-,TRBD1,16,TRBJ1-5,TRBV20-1,TGCAGTGCCATAAGACTGACAGGGGGCGGCAATCAGCCCCAGCATTTT,CSAIRLTGGGNQPQHF
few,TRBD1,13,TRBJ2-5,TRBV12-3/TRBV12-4,TGTGCCACCAAAAGACAGGGGGAAGAGACCCAGTACTTC,CATKRQGEETQYF
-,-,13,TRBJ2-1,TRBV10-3,TGTGCCATCAGTGACAGGGTATTCGATGAGCAGTTCTTC,CAISDRVFDEQFF
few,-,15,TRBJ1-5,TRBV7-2,TGTGCCAGCAGCTTAGGGGCAGCTTGGGATCAGCCCCAGCATTTT,CASSLGAAWDQPQHF
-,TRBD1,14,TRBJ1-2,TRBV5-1,TGCGCCAGCAGCTTAAGAACAGGGGTGGATGGCTACACCTTC,CASSLRTGVDGYTF
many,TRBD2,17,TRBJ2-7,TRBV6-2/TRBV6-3,TGTGCCAGCAGTTACTCCTGGCGGGAGGTGGAATCGTACGAGCAGTACTTC,CASSYSWREVESYEQYF
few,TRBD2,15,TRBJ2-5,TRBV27,TGTGCCAGCAGTCCAAGGACTAGCGTGATAGAGACCCAGTACTTC,CASSPRTSVIETQYF
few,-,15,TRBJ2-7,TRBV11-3,TGTGCCAGCAGCTTAGGGATCGATAGCTCCTACGAGCAGTACTTC,CASSLGIDSSYEQYF
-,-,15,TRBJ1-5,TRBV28,TGTGCCAGCAGTATACTCCACAGAATTCGGCAGCCCCAGCATTTT,CASSILHRIRQPQHF
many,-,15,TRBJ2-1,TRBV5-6,TGTGCCAGCAGGGCGGGGCGGGGCTCCTACAATGAGCAGTTCTTC,CASRAGRGSYNEQFF
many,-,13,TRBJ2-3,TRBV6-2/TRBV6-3,TGTGCCAGCATTAGCCAGTTCACAGATACGCAGTATTTT,CASISQFTDTQYF
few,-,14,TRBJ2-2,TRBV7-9,TGTGCCAGCAGCTTAGGAGACCACACCGGGGAGCTGTTTTTT,CASSLGDHTGELFF
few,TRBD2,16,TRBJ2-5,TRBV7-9,TGTGCCAGCAGCTTAGTCCTGGGTAGCGGGCAAGAGACCCAGTACTTC,CASSLVLGSGQETQYF
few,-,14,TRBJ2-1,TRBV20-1,TGCAGTGCTAGTCCTCAGGGGTTGGACAATGAGCAGTTCTTC,CSASPQGLDNEQFF
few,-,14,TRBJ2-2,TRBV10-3,TGTGCCGTAAAGCGGGACAGGTCCACCGGGGAGCTGTTTTTT,CAVKRDRSTGELFF
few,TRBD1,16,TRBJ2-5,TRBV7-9,TGTGCCAGCAGCTGGGCCGGGACAGGGGGCACGGAGACCCAGTACTTC,CASSWAGTGGTETQYF
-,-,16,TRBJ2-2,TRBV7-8,TGTGCCAGCAGCTTAGAAGTTAGGGGGAACACCGGGGAGCTGTTTTTT,CASSLEVRGNTGELFF
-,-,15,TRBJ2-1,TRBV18,TGTGCCAGCTCACCCCCGCTGGGAGGGGGCGATGAGCAGTTCTTC,CASSPPLGGGDEQFF
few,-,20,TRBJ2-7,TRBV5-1,TGCGCCAGCAGCTGGGGCCTGACAGGTAGGGGCTATGAAGGGTCCTACGAGCAGTACTTC,CASSWGLTGRGYEGSYEQYF
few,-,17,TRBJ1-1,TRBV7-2,TGTGCCAGCAGCTTAGGGGTATTTGGGGGGCGAAACACTGAAGCTTTCTTT,CASSLGVFGGRNTEAFF
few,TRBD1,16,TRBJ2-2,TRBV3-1,TGTGCCAGCAGCCCCAGGACAGGGGTGAACACCGGGGAGCTGTTTTTT,CASSPRTGVNTGELFF
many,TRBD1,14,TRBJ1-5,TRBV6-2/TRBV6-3,TGTGCCAGCAGTCCCGGGACAGGAAGACAGCCCCAGCATTTT,CASSPGTGRQPQHF
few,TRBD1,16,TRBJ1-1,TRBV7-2,TGTGCCAGCAGCTTCGACAGGGGACTGGGGAACACTGAAGCTTTCTTT,CASSFDRGLGNTEAFF
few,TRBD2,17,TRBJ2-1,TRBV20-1,TGCAGTGCCCCTTCTGGGACTAGCGGGAGGCAGAACAATGAGCAGTTCTTC,CSAPSGTSGRQNNEQFF
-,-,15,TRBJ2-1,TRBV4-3,TGCGCCAGCAGCCTCGGGACCAAGGTATACAATGAGCAGTTCTTC,CASSLGTKVYNEQFF